This T cell receptor beta chain was documented in a study of cytomegalovirus exposure and HLA in healthy donors. About this clone itself: What it binds is unknown.

PCR was performed using 60 Vbeta and 13 Jbeta primers. Sequenced by immunoSEQ multiplex PCR; TCRdb stores in-frame clones only, minus some. The table lists approximately 150,000 clones, 68% of them singletons. Germline assignment: CDR1 MDHEN and CDR2 SYDVKM. The CDR3 consists of 14 residues. J lost 4 bases, V lost 6 bases, and 5 bases had no gene match. Regarding the study as a whole: Some V segments, TRBV6-2 and TRBV6-3 among them, were indistinguishable and were therefore excluded.

Sequencing was performed on PBMCs. The clonotype originates from a man aged 55 to 69 in good health and CMV-seronegative. The chain links TRBV28 to TRBJ1-1, with 10 positions matching TRBD1. CDR3 sequence reads: CASSPGTGATEAFF. CDR3 bases: TGTGCCAGCAGCCCCGGGACAGGGGCCACTGAAGCTTTCTTT.